The source of this TCR beta chain is a study of long-term antiretroviral therapy in people with HIV. Comments on this clone: What it binds is unknown.

Assay version v3.0 of immunoSEQ was used, and it was run at survey level. Clones were sequenced by immunoSEQ multiplex PCR, and TCRdb holds only the in-frame ones, with some missing. This sample carries 25,000 to 35,000 clones, over 70% of them seen once, and the ten largest clones take approximately 9.9%. With V trimmed by 0 bases and J by 3 bases, 1 base remained unmatched. The CDR3 has 14 amino acids. The germline CDR1 and CDR2 sequences are SGDLS and YYNGEE. Study findings and constraints: Diversity increased after ART yet remained lower than in transplant donor controls. Dominance of pre-ART expanded clones persisted, fluctuating and often declining after ART.

The sample here was unsorted PBMCs, taken 2.7 to 2.9 years after starting antiretroviral therapy. The chain combines TRBV9 with TRBJ2-5; 8 nucleotides match TRBD2. The receptor's source is a man younger than 45 with HIV. CDR3 DNA: TGTGCCAGCAGCGTAGGAGCGGGAGAAGAGACCCAGTACTTC. It encodes CASSVGAGEETQYF.